The present T cell receptor (beta chain) was sequenced within a study of beta chain features in type 1 diabetes. CD4+ cells of the naive, central memory, regulatory and stem cell-like memory types were sorted via CD45RO/CCR7/CD25/CD127/CD95/CD27. Sorted populations all had greater than 95% purity. The investigators reverse transcribed all of the isolated RNA, so they sequenced expressed TCRB transcripts. The assay was immunoSEQ multiplex PCR, and TCRdb's table has in-frame clones only and misses some. The sample includes about 650,000 clones, under 15% of them seen just once. This clone occurred a few times. No antigen is known for it. Trimming pared 2 bases from V and 4 bases from J, leaving 12 bases between. Germline V gene sequence: CDR1 SGHDT, CDR2 YYEEEE. The CDR3 is 15 amino acids. Findings and caveats of the study: People with Type 1 diabetes carried modestly yet significantly shorter TCRB CDR3s in all four CD4+ subsets. Compared with healthy donors, patients appeared to share more similar naive, central memory and regulatory TCRB repertoires.

The TCR was taken from a man younger than 40 with type 1 diabetes. The material sequenced was naive CD4+ T cells from blood. J is TRBJ2-2 and V is TRBV5-6; no clear D. The CDR3 reads CASSFVGPGTGELFF. In DNA form, the CDR3 reads TGTGCCAGCAGCTTTGTCGGGCCCGGCACCGGGGAGCTGTTTTTT. Together with reference TRBV5-6 and TRBJ2-2, the CDR3 gives the full variable domain: DAGVTQSPTHLIKTRGQQVTLRCSPKSGHDTVSWYQQALGQGPQFIFQYYEEEERQRGNFPDRFSGHQFPNYSSELNVNALLLGDSALYLCASSFVGPGTGELFFGEGSRLTVL.